The clone carrying this T cell receptor beta chain was detected a few times. This sample is drawn from a study of regulatory T cells in long-lasting Graves disease. V shed 5 bases and J 1 base; nucleotides not matched to a gene: 8. The CDR3 spans 16 residues. CDR1 and CDR2 from the germline V gene are MNHNS and SASEGT. Through Arm-PCR of CDR3 regions and iRepertoire HTBI primers, TCR beta libraries were built. TCRdb recomputed calls from the multiplex PCR reads with MiXCR, one row per CDR3 protein. Among more than 650,000 distinct CDR3 sequences listed, about 30% were seen once. Sample time point: persistent/refractory GD, antithyroid drugs over 5 years with positive TRAb. Generation of the TCR library employed RNA extracted from PBMCs. Peripheral blood, around 9.9 milliliters per patient, was collected in EDTA tubes.

The TCR sequence derives from a female donor with Graves disease. Specimen: peripheral blood mononuclear cells (PBMCs), collected when the disease was refractory, from a patient treated with antithyroid drugs. The chain recombines TRBV6-1 with TRBJ1-1, with 9 bases that match TRBD1. In DNA, the CDR3 is TGTGCCAGCAGTCGGGGACAGGGTAATGGGAACACTGAAGCTTTCTTT. Amino acids: CASSRGQGNGNTEAFF.